Below, 30 T cell receptor beta chains from the same sample are listed, as sequenced in a study of cytomegalovirus exposure and HLA in healthy donors. With 60 Vbeta and 13 Jbeta primers, the PCR was carried out. The assay was immunoSEQ multiplex PCR, and TCRdb's table has in-frame clones only and misses some. The data hold over 95,000 clones, with about three quarters observed a single time. Sequencing used PBMCs. The origin of the receptors is a woman in her forties in good health and CMV-seropositive.

The chain links TRBV29-1 to TRBJ2-5; 8 bases are a match to TRBD1. The germline gives CDR1 SQVTM, CDR2 ANQGSEA. CDR3 length: 15 residues. Unmatched junction bases numbered 10, after V lost 0 bases and J lost 7 bases. The CDR3 DNA follows: TGCAGCGTTGAAGATCGGACAGGGAGGATGAGGACCCAGTACTTC. Protein sequence: CSVEDRTGRMRTQYF. Full variable domain (rest looked up from reference TRBV29-1 and TRBJ2-5): SAVISQKPSRDICQRGTSLTIQCQVDSQVTMMFWYRQQPGQSLTLIATANQGSEATYESGFVIDKFPISRPNLTFSTLTVSNMSPEDSSIYLCSVEDRTGRMRTQYFGPGTRLLVL.

V and J are TRBV10-3 and TRBJ1-2, with TRBD1 matching over 7 bases. Germline V CDR1 and CDR2: ENHRY, SYGVKD. Losses at the gene ends were 4 bases for V and 2 bases for J; bases not matched to a gene: 4. The CDR3 has 14 residues. The CDR3 sequence: CAISGMTGNYGYTF. The CDR3, as DNA: TGTGCCATCAGTGGTATGACAGGGAACTATGGCTACACCTTC.

The chain is built from TRBV30 and TRBJ1-2; D is ambiguous. The CDR3 covers 11 residues. The germline V gene encodes CDR1 GTSNPN and CDR2 SVGIG (reference sequence). V lost 4 bases to trimming and J lost 4 bases, with 7 bases between them. The CDR3 nucleotides read TGTGCCTGGACTACAGCCTATGGCTACACCTTC. Amino acid sequence: CAWTTAYGYTF. Looking up the rest from reference TRBV30 and TRBJ1-2 gives the full variable domain: SQTIHQWPATLVQPVGSPLSLECTVEGTSNPNLYWYRQAAGRGLQLLFYSVGIGQISSEVPQNLSASRPQDRQFILSSKKLLLSDSGFYLCAWTTAYGYTFGSGTRLTVV.

V is TRBV5-4 and J is TRBJ1-2, with D possibly matching TRBD1 (6 bases). CDR1 is SGHNT and CDR2 is YYREEE in the germline V gene (reference sequence). CDR3 length: 14 residues. V was clipped by 2 bases and J by 2 bases, with 10 bases between them. CDR3 DNA: TGTGCCAGCAGCTTACCCGGACAGAACTATGGCTACACCTTC. This gives the protein CASSLPGQNYGYTF.

The rearrangement joins TRBV4-1 to TRBJ2-3; 14 bases line up with TRBD2. Per germline, CDR1 MGHRA and CDR2 YSYEKL. The trim removed 1 base at V and 4 bases at J, leaving 10 bases unmatched. The CDR3 is 19 amino acids. CDR3 in amino acids: CASSQVGRTSGGRADTQYF. The CDR3 DNA sequence: TGCGCCAGCAGCCAAGTTGGACGGACTAGCGGGGGGAGGGCAGATACGCAGTATTTT.

This clone was counted once. The chain uses TRBV10-3 and TRBJ1-1; 7 bases map to TRBD1. The CDR3 extends over 15 amino acids. V shed 0 bases and J 6 bases; nucleotides not matched to a gene: 7. Germline CDR1 is ENHRY and CDR2 is SYGVKD. CDR3 bases: TGTGCCATCAGTGAGTCGACAGGGCCCAATGCTGAAGCTTTCTTT. It is translated as CAISESTGPNAEAFF.

This clone has only a few counts. This chain uses TRBV10-1 with TRBJ2-3; weak D call: TRBD1 (5 bases). This CDR3 comprises 14 residues. V was clipped by 2 bases and J by 3 bases, with 9 bases between them. Germline CDR1 reads WNHNN; CDR2 reads SYGVQD (reference sequence). CDR3 DNA sequence: TGCGCCAGCAGTGAGGGACACCCGACAGATACGCAGTATTTT. It is translated as CASSEGHPTDTQYF.

The chain carries TRBV10-3 and TRBJ1-2, with D unclear. The CDR3 is 15 residues long. Germline CDR1 reads ENHRY; CDR2 reads SYGVKD. The V end lost 2 bases, the J end lost 7 bases, and 17 bases lay between the germline ends. The CDR3: CAISEPVTAVSGYTF. CDR3 DNA sequence: TGTGCCATCAGTGAGCCCGTCACGGCGGTGAGTGGCTACACCTTC.

The chain links TRBV5-1 to TRBJ2-3, with 14 nucleotides matching TRBD2. Germline-derived CDR1 and CDR2 are SGHRS and YFSETQ. Trimming cost V 0 bases and J 11 bases; bases outside gene matches: 8. This CDR3 has 16 residues. The CDR3 protein is CASSLGGLAGGQRQYF. The CDR3 nucleotides are TGCGCCAGCAGCTTGGGAGGACTAGCGGGGGGCCAAAGGCAGTATTTT.

The genes are TRBV6-5 and TRBJ2-7, with TRBD1 identical over 12 bases. J lost 7 bases, V lost 6 bases, and 10 bases had no gene match. The germline gives CDR1 MNHEY, CDR2 SVGAGI. The CDR3 covers 15 residues. This CDR3 reads CASSPGDRGRQEQYF. The CDR3 DNA reads as TGTGCCAGCAGCCCTGGGGACAGGGGGCGACAAGAGCAGTACTTC.

The chain is built from TRBV7-8 and TRBJ2-1; weak D call: TRBD2 (6 bases). This CDR3 is 16 amino acids long. The ends were cut back, 4 bases at V and 2 bases at J, with 15 bases in the middle. From germline, CDR1 is SGHVS and CDR2 FQNEAQ. This CDR3 is CASSYRRGGTYNEQFF. The CDR3 DNA reads as TGTGCCAGCAGCTACAGGAGGGGTGGCACCTACAATGAGCAGTTCTTC.

The chain joins TRBV6-1 to TRBJ1-5; 8 bases agree with TRBD1. There are 14 residues in the CDR3. CDR1 and CDR2 from the germline V gene are MNHNS and SASEGT. V shed 11 bases, J shed 3 bases, and the junction held 9 bases outside the gene matches. The CDR3 is CASKPGQANQPQHF. For the CDR3, the DNA is TGTGCCTCCAAGCCGGGACAGGCCAATCAGCCCCAGCATTTT.

V and J are TRBV19 and TRBJ1-2, with 7 bases fitting TRBD1. This CDR3 is built from 12 residues. The germline V gene has CDR1 LNHDA and CDR2 SQIVND (reference sequence). Unmatched junction bases numbered 4, after V lost 8 bases and J lost 4 bases. CDR3 in amino acids: CASRDSSYGYTF. CDR3 DNA sequence: TGTGCCAGTCGGGACAGTAGCTATGGCTACACCTTC.

This chain joins TRBV5-4 and TRBJ1-2; 7 nucleotides align to TRBD1. V dropped 4 bases and J dropped 0; count of bases not matched to a gene: 12. Germline loops: CDR1 SGHNT, CDR2 YYREEE (reference sequence). The CDR3 sequence is 17 residues long. In DNA, the CDR3 is TGTGCCAGCAGCCCGGAGCTTAGACAGGGAGCTAACTATGGCTACACCTTC. This codes for CASSPELRQGANYGYTF. The full variable domain, with the rest looked up from reference TRBV5-4 and TRBJ1-2, is ETGVTQSPTHLIKTRGQQVTLRCSSQSGHNTVSWYQQALGQGPQFIFQYYREEENGRGNFPPRFSGLQFPNYSSELNVNALELDDSALYLCASSPELRQGANYGYTFGSGTRLTVV.

This chain uses TRBV6-5 with TRBJ1-2; D unresolved. Germline CDR1 is MNHEY and CDR2 is SVGAGI. The V end was cut by 2 bases, the J end by 6 bases, with 13 bases between. The length of the CDR3 is 14 residues. CDR3 residues: CASSYRSPEDGYTF. In DNA, the CDR3 is TGTGCCAGCAGTTACCGCAGTCCCGAGGATGGCTACACCTTC.

The chain joins TRBV5-1 to TRBJ2-5; D is perhaps TRBD2 (6 bases). Trimming left V 1 base short and J 4 bases short, with 17 bases between. This CDR3 comprises 16 residues. Germline CDR1 reads SGHRS; CDR2 reads YFSETQ. CDR3: CASSLHLREVGETQYF. The CDR3 region has the DNA TGCGCCAGCAGCTTGCACCTCAGGGAGGTGGGAGAGACCCAGTACTTC.

The genes are TRBV7-9 and TRBJ2-5; D is perhaps TRBD2 (6 bases). Germline CDR1 SEHNR, CDR2 FQNEAQ (reference sequence). The V gene lost 1 base and the J gene lost 3 bases, with 24 bases spanning the gap. The CDR3 is 19 residues long. The CDR3 DNA sequence: TGTGCCAGCAGCTTAGGGTTCGCGGGGCCCTTCACTTGGGAAGAGACCCAGTACTTC. It specifies CASSLGFAGPFTWEETQYF.

The chain is built from TRBV5-1 and TRBJ2-3; D ambiguous. The CDR3 has 14 residues. Germline V gene data show CDR1 as SGHRS and CDR2 as YFSETQ. V gave up 1 base and J gave up 2 bases, with 8 bases separating them. CDR3 sequence reads: CASSLNQNTDTQYF. CDR3 DNA: TGCGCCAGCAGCTTGAACCAGAACACAGATACGCAGTATTTT.

The chain is built from TRBV15 and TRBJ2-5, with 13 bases lining up with TRBD2. Germline V gene data show CDR1 as LNHNV and CDR2 as YYDKDF (reference sequence). The CDR3 runs 14 residues. V lost 1 base to trimming and J lost 11 bases; unmatched junction nucleotides: 4. The DNA of the CDR3 is TGTGCCACCAGCAGAGGACTAGCGGGGGGTGAGCAGTACTTC. Translating it yields CATSRGLAGGEQYF.

The rearrangement uses TRBV6-1 and TRBJ2-5, with D perhaps TRBD1 (6 bases). Germline CDR1 and CDR2: MNHNS and SASEGT. V lost 5 bases and J 3 bases, leaving 10 bases between the germline ends. The CDR3 is 13 amino acids. The CDR3: CASSTQGKETQYF. The CDR3 DNA reads as TGTGCCAGCAGTACACAGGGAAAAGAGACCCAGTACTTC.

This clone has only a few counts. The sample contains more than one DNA sequence encoding this CDR3. CDR3 DNA: TGCGCCAGCAGCGCATCGTCAATCAGGGACACTGAAGCTTTCTTT. This encodes CASSASSIRDTEAFF. The rearrangement joins TRBV5-1 to TRBJ1-1; tentatively, D is TRBD1 (5 bases). The V end was cut by 4 bases, the J end by 3 bases, with 16 bases between. Looked up from germline, CDR1 is SGHRS and CDR2 is YFSETQ. The CDR3 is made up of 15 amino acids.

V and J are TRBV5-1 and TRBJ1-1, with a weak D call TRBD1 (6 bases). The V end was cut by 3 bases, the J end by 4 bases, with 13 bases between. The CDR3 extends over 14 amino acids. Germline V gene lookup returns CDR1 SGHRS and CDR2 YFSETQ. The CDR3 protein is CASSSDTGLTEAFF. CDR3 nucleotide sequence: TGCGCCAGCAGCTCGGACACAGGGCTCACTGAAGCTTTCTTT.

V is TRBV6-5 and J is TRBJ2-2; TRBD2 agrees at 11 bases. This CDR3 spans 15 amino acids. Trimming cost V 7 bases and J 6 bases; bases outside gene matches: 7. The germline V gene has CDR1 MNHEY and CDR2 SVGAGI. The CDR3 is CASTLAGGFPGELFF. CDR3 bases: TGTGCCAGCACTTTAGCGGGGGGGTTTCCCGGGGAGCTGTTTTTT.

This clone was counted a few times. This rearrangement joins TRBV29-1 to TRBJ2-7, with 9 bases that match TRBD1. V shed 4 bases, J shed 6 bases, and the junction held 4 bases outside the gene matches. The CDR3 totals 12 residues. Germline CDR1 SQVTM, CDR2 ANQGSEA. CDR3 in amino acids: CSVGDRVGEQYF. In nucleotides, the CDR3 is TGCAGCGTTGGGGACAGGGTAGGCGAGCAGTACTTC.

The rearrangement uses TRBV5-1 and TRBJ1-1; tentative D call: TRBD1 (6 bases). V was pared by 7 bases and J by 2 bases, with 15 bases between. The length of the CDR3 is 14 residues. Germline-derived CDR1 and CDR2 are SGHRS and YFSETQ. The DNA of the CDR3 is TGCGCCAGCGGCCCGGACAGCTATAACACTGAAGCTTTCTTT. This translates into CASGPDSYNTEAFF.

The table lists this clone with a count of one. The chain combines TRBV29-1 with TRBJ2-7; D is perhaps TRBD1 (5 bases). The CDR3 has 15 amino acids. V lost 0 bases to trimming and J lost 0 bases, with 12 bases between them. Germline CDR1 is SQVTM and CDR2 is ANQGSEA. The chain's CDR3 is CSVEDFSRDSYEQYF. CDR3 coding DNA: TGCAGCGTTGAAGACTTTAGCAGGGACTCCTACGAGCAGTACTTC.

The CDR3 region has the DNA TGCGCCAGCAGCTTGTACTACCGGGGCTACACCTTC. Translated: CASSLYYRGYTF. V gene TRBV5-1 combines with J gene TRBJ1-2; no firm D call. The germline V and J ends were trimmed by 1 base and 8 bases, with 9 bases remaining between them. This CDR3 has 12 amino acids. Germline V gene lookup returns CDR1 SGHRS and CDR2 YFSETQ. Full variable domain (outside the CDR3, taken from reference TRBV5-1 and TRBJ1-2): KAGVTQTPRYLIKTRGQQVTLSCSPISGHRSVSWYQQTPGQGLQFLFEYFSETQRNKGNFPGRFSGRQFSNSRSEMNVSTLELGDSALYLCASSLYYRGYTFGSGTRLTVV.

The chain uses TRBV25-1 and TRBJ1-1, with TRBD1 matching 7 bases. The CDR3 has 12 amino acids. CDR1 is MGHDK, CDR2 SYGVNS, per germline. The trim removed 8 bases at V and 7 bases at J, leaving 7 bases unmatched. The CDR3 region has the DNA TGTGCCAGCTGCAGAGGGGGCATTGAAGCTTTCTTT. Translation: CASCRGGIEAFF.

The V gene is TRBV19, the J gene TRBJ1-2; D is perhaps TRBD1 (6 bases). This CDR3 region has 14 residues. Trimming removed 8 bases at V and 4 bases at J, with 17 bases between. Germline assignment: CDR1 LNHDA and CDR2 SQIVND (reference sequence). The CDR3 nucleotides read TGTGCCAGTCGTGAAATACAGGGCGTCTATGGCTACACCTTC. This codes for CASREIQGVYGYTF.

This clone is a singleton in its sample. The chain carries TRBV5-4 and TRBJ1-1; 7 bases match TRBD1. Germline assignment: CDR1 SGHNT and CDR2 YYREEE (reference sequence). The length of the CDR3 is 16 residues. Trimming cost V 0 bases and J 4 bases; bases outside gene matches: 9. The CDR3 loop is CASSLEVRGPGTEAFF. DNA for the CDR3: TGTGCCAGCAGCTTGGAGGTTAGGGGGCCGGGCACTGAAGCTTTCTTT.